A single T cell receptor beta chain is shown here with its context. What it binds is unknown. The data derive from a study of Graves' ophthalmopathy and Graves' hyperthyroidism. General study points: A roughly 81% specificity and roughly 90% sensitivity were achieved by a 13-signature model that separated ophthalmopathy from stable hyperthyroidism. Detection in blood was also observed for most expanded thyroid clonotypes above 0.001 frequency.

Ophthalmopathy was moderately-to-severely active, CAS at least 3, NOSPECS at least 4, lasting under 3 months. Excluded: other autoimmune disease, uncontrolled infection, pregnancy or lactation. Germline V gives CDR1 SQVTM, CDR2 ANQGSEA. V was cut by 8 bases and J by 3 bases, with 13 bases left in between. The length of the CDR3 is 13 residues. Researchers took RNA transcripts and amplified TCR beta CDR3 regions from them. RT-PCR in the first round used HTBI primers; a second-round multiplex PCR followed. TCRdb passed the multiplex PCR reads through MiXCR, listing each CDR3 protein once. The table records around 600,000 distinct CDR3 sequences, over 40% of them present only once.

The chain has TRBV29-1 and TRBJ2-2; no clear D gene. Sequencing used peripheral blood. The receptor comes from an adult man with Graves' ophthalmopathy. CDR3 sequence reads: CSSYVTDTGELFF. CDR3 sequence (DNA): TGCAGCAGTTACGTTACGGACACCGGGGAGCTGTTTTTT.